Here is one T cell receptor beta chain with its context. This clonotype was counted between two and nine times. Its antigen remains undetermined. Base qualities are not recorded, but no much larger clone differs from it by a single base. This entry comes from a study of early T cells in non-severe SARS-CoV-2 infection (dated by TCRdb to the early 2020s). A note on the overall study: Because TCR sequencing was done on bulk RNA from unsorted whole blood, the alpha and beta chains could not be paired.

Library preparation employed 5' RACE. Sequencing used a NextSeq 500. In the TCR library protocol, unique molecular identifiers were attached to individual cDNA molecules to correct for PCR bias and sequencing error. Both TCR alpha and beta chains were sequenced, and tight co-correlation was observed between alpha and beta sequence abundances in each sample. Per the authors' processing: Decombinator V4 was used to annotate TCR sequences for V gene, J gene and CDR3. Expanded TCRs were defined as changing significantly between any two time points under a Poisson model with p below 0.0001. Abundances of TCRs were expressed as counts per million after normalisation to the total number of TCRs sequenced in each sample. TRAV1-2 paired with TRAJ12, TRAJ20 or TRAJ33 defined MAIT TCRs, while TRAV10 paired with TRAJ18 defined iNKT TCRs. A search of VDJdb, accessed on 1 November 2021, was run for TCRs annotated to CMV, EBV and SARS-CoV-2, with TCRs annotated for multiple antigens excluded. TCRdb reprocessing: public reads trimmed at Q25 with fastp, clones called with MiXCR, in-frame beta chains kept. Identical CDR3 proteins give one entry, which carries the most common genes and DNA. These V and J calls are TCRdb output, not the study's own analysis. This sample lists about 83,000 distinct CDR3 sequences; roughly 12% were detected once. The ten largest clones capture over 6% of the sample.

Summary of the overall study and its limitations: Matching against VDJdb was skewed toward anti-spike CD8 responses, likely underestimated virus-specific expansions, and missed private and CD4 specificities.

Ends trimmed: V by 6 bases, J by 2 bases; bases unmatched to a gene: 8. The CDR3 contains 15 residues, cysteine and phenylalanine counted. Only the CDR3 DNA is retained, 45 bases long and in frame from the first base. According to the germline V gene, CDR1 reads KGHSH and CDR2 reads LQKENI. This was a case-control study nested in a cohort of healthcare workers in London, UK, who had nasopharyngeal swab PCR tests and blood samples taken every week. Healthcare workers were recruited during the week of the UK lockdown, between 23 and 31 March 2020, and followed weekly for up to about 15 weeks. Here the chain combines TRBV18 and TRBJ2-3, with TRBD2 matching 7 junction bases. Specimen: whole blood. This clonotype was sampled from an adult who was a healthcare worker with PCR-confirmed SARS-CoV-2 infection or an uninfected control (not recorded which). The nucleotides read TGTGCCAGCTCCCCAGGGAGCGGGAACACAGATACGCAGTATTTT. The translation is CASSPGSGNTDTQYF.